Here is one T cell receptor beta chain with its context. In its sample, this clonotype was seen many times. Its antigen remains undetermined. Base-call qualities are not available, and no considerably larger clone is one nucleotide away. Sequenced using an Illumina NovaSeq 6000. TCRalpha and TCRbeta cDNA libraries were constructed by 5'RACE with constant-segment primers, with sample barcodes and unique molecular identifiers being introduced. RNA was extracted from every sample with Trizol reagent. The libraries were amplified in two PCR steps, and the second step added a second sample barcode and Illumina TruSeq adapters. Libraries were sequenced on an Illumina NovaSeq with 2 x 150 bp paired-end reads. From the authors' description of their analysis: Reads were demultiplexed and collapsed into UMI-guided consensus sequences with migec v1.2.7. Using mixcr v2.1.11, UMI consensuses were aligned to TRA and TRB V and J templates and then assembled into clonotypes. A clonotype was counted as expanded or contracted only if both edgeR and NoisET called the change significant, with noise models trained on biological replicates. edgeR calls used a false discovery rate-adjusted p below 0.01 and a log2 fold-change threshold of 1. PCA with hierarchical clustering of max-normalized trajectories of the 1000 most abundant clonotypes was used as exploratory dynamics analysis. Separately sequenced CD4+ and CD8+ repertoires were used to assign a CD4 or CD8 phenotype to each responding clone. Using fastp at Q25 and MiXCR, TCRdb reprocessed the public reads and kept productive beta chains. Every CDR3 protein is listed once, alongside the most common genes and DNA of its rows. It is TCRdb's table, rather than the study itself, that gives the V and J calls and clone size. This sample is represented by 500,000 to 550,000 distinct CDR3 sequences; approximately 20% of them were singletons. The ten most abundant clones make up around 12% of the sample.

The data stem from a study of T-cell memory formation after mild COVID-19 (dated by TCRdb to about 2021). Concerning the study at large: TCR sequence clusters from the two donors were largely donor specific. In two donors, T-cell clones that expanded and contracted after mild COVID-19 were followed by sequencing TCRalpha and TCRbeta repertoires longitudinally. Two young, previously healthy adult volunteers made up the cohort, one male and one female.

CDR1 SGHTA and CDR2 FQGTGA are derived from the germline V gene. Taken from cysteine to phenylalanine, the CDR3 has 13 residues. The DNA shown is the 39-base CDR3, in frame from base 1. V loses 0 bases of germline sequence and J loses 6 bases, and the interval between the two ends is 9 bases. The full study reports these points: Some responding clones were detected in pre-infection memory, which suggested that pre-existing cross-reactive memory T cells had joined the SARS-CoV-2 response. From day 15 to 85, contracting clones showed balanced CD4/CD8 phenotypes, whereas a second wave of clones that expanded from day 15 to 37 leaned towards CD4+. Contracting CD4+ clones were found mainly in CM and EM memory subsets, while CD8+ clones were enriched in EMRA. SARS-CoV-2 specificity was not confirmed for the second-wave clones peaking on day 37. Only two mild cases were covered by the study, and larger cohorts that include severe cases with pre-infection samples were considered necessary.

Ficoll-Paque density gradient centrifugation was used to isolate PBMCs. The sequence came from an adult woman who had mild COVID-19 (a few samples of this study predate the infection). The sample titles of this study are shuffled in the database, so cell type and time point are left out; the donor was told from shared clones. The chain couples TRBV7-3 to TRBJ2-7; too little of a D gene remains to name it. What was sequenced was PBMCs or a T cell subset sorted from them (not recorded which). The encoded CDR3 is CASSLTPSSEQYF. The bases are TGTGCCAGCAGCTTAACCCCGAGCTCCGAGCAGTACTTC.